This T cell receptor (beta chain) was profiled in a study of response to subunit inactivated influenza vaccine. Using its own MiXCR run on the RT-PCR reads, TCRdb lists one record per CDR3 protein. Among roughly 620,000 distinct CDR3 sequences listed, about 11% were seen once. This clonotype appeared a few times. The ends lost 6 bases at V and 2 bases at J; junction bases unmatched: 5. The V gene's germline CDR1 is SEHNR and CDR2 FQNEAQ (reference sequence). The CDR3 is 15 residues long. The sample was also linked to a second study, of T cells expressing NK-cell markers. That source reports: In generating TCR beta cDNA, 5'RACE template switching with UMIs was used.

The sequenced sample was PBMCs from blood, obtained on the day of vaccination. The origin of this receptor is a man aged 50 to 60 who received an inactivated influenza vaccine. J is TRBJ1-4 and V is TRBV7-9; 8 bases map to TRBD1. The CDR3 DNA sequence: TGTGCCAGCAGAAGGACAGGGAGCACTAATGAAAAACTGTTTTTT. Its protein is CASRRTGSTNEKLFF.